This is a list of T cell receptor beta chains from one sample in a study of T cells after yellow fever vaccination. TCRdb independently ran MiXCR on the 5' RACE reads; one entry per CDR3 protein. The sample includes about 320,000 distinct CDR3 sequences, approximately 4% of them seen just once. The sample was PBMCs, taken 15 days after the yellow fever booster vaccination. The receptors stem from a young man who received the YFV17D yellow fever vaccine. Both conserved end residues are part of each CDR3. D genes are given only for firm matches. Only part of the rows carry a size: once, few, many, or a class if the clone is expanded.

clone size	J gene	V gene	D gene	CDR3 protein	CDR3 DNA
-	TRBJ1-1	TRBV4-2	TRBD1	CASSQEDRGNTEAFF	TGTGCCAGCAGCCAAGAAGACAGGGGGAACACTGAAGCTTTCTTT
few	TRBJ2-1	TRBV7-3	-	CASSFVPGAYNEQFF	TGTGCCAGCAGCTTCGTACCGGGGGCCTACAATGAGCAGTTCTTC
few	TRBJ1-1	TRBV12-3/TRBV12-4	-	CASSLTMDTEAFF	TGTGCCAGCAGTCTTACAATGGACACTGAAGCTTTCTTT
many	TRBJ1-1	TRBV2	TRBD1	CASSLRQGARVIEAFF	TGTGCCAGCAGTCTTAGACAGGGGGCGAGGGTAATTGAAGCTTTCTTT
-	TRBJ2-3	TRBV7-7	TRBD2	CASSPGLAGGQDTQYF	TGTGCCAGCAGCCCTGGACTAGCGGGGGGGCAGGATACGCAGTATTTT
few	TRBJ2-3	TRBV29-1	-	CSVPTGRGTDTQYF	TGCAGCGTCCCAACAGGGAGGGGAACGGATACGCAGTATTTT
few	TRBJ2-2	TRBV11-2	-	CASSRGRDRGRNTGELFF	TGTGCCAGCAGCCGGGGAAGGGATCGGGGGCGGAACACCGGGGAGCTGTTTTTT
many	TRBJ2-7	TRBV6-2/TRBV6-3	-	CASSYSQSGQSYEQYF	TGTGCCAGCAGTTACTCGCAGTCAGGGCAGTCCTACGAGCAGTACTTC
many	TRBJ2-3	TRBV6-1	TRBD1	CASSLRTGGAPTDTQYF	TGTGCCAGCAGCCTCCGAACAGGGGGCGCCCCCACAGATACGCAGTATTTT
few	TRBJ1-2	TRBV12-3/TRBV12-4	-	CASSFPGAYGYTF	TGTGCCAGCAGTTTTCCCGGGGCCTATGGCTACACCTTC
-	TRBJ1-5	TRBV5-1	-	CASSPNGQFQPQHF	TGCGCCAGCAGCCCCAACGGACAGTTCCAGCCCCAGCATTTT
-	TRBJ2-3	TRBV21-1	-	CANISGGTTRDTDTHYF	TGTGCCAACATTAGCGGGGGGACCACTCGTGACACAGATACGCATTATTTT
many	TRBJ2-1	TRBV4-3	-	CASSQVGGADEQFF	TGCGCCAGCAGCCAAGTCGGGGGAGCGGATGAGCAGTTCTTC
few	TRBJ1-2	TRBV10-3	-	CAISPSTQGGGYTF	TGTGCCATCAGTCCATCGACTCAAGGAGGCGGCTACACCTTC
few	TRBJ2-2	TRBV4-1	-	CASSQGPGWSGELFF	TGCGCCAGCAGCCAAGGCCCAGGGTGGAGCGGGGAGCTGTTTTTT
many	TRBJ1-2	TRBV9	-	CASSPHSGPYPPYGYTF	TGTGCCAGCAGCCCCCATAGTGGACCGTACCCTCCCTATGGCTACACCTTC
few	TRBJ1-1	TRBV20-1	-	CSARGQNTEAFF	TGCAGTGCTAGAGGACAGAACACTGAAGCTTTCTTT
-	TRBJ2-2	TRBV11-1	-	CASSIPNTGELFF	TGTGCCAGCAGCATCCCGAACACCGGGGAGCTGTTTTTT
many	TRBJ2-3	TRBV5-1	-	CASSLGADPGTDTQYF	TGCGCCAGCAGCTTGGGAGCGGACCCTGGCACAGATACGCAGTATTTT
few	TRBJ2-1	TRBV12-3/TRBV12-4	TRBD2	CASSRSGGASYNEQFF	TGTGCCAGCAGTCGTAGCGGGGGGGCCTCTTACAATGAGCAGTTCTTC
-	TRBJ2-3	TRBV2	-	CASQELGGTDTQYF	TGTGCCAGCCAAGAACTAGGGGGCACAGATACGCAGTATTTT
many	TRBJ1-1	TRBV7-6	TRBD1	CASSPGQGATEAFF	TGTGCCAGCAGCCCTGGACAGGGCGCGACTGAAGCTTTCTTT
many	TRBJ2-5	TRBV6-6	-	CASSGPYGETQYF	TGTGCCAGCAGTGGTCCTTACGGGGAGACCCAGTACTTC
-	TRBJ2-3	TRBV6-5	-	CASSTIYQDTQYF	TGTGCCAGCAGCACTATATATCAAGATACGCAGTATTTT
few	TRBJ1-6	TRBV20-1	TRBD1	CSARVDREGSPLHF	TGCAGTGCTAGGGTAGACAGGGAAGGCTCACCCCTCCACTTT
-	TRBJ2-3	TRBV3-1	-	CASRNRETQYF	TGTGCCAGCAGGAACAGGGAAACGCAGTATTTT
many	TRBJ2-2	TRBV29-1	-	CSVERTLNTGELFF	TGCAGCGTTGAAAGAACCCTCAACACCGGGGAGCTGTTTTTT
many	TRBJ1-3	TRBV20-1	-	CSASQGAGGNTIYF	TGCAGTGCTAGCCAGGGCGCCGGTGGAAACACCATATATTTT
many	TRBJ1-3	TRBV7-9	-	CASSPQGSSGNTIYF	TGTGCCAGCAGCCCACAGGGCTCCTCTGGAAACACCATATATTTT
-	TRBJ2-7	TRBV7-9	TRBD2	CASSLSFPGGLAAYSYEQYF	TGTGCCAGCAGCTTATCATTTCCAGGCGGCCTAGCGGCTTACTCCTACGAGCAGTACTTC
-	TRBJ2-2	TRBV28	-	CASSLRLSGELFF	TGTGCCAGCAGCCTCCGGTTATCCGGGGAGCTGTTTTTT
-	TRBJ2-7	TRBV20-1	-	CSASIRQTDYEQYF	TGCAGTGCTAGTATACGGCAGACTGACTACGAGCAGTACTTC
many	TRBJ1-5	TRBV4-1	-	CASSQVSASGWQPQHF	TGCGCCAGCAGCCAAGTTTCAGCTTCGGGTTGGCAGCCCCAGCATTTT
-	TRBJ1-5	TRBV7-2	-	CASSLVAPGNQPQHF	TGTGCCAGCAGCTTAGTAGCGCCCGGGAATCAGCCCCAGCATTTT
many	TRBJ1-6	TRBV20-1	-	CSARDLRGASPLHF	TGCAGTGCTAGAGATTTACGGGGGGCTTCACCCCTCCACTTT
few	TRBJ2-3	TRBV7-2	TRBD2	CASSLMPRGGLNTQYF	TGTGCCAGCAGCTTAATGCCGCGGGGGGGCCTCAATACGCAGTATTTT
few	TRBJ2-1	TRBV29-1	TRBD2	CSASGGDGEQFF	TGCAGCGCCAGCGGGGGGGATGGTGAGCAGTTCTTC
-	TRBJ2-3	TRBV12-3/TRBV12-4	-	CASTHRAISTDTQYF	TGTGCCAGCACCCACCGGGCGATTAGCACAGATACGCAGTATTTT
many	TRBJ2-2	TRBV6-5	-	CASNRLYNTGELFF	TGTGCCAGCAATAGACTGTATAACACCGGGGAGCTGTTTTTT
many	TRBJ2-7	TRBV9	-	CASSPRGTAVSYEQYF	TGTGCCAGCAGCCCCCGCGGGACAGCCGTCTCCTACGAGCAGTACTTC
few	TRBJ2-3	TRBV20-1	-	CSATVAVSTDTQYF	TGCAGTGCCACCGTAGCCGTTAGCACAGATACGCAGTATTTT
few	TRBJ2-2	TRBV2	-	CASSAPPGELFF	TGTGCCAGCAGTGCGCCACCCGGGGAGCTGTTTTTT
many	TRBJ1-1	TRBV5-1	TRBD1	CASSSLGQGASGTEAFF	TGCGCCAGCAGCTCCCTGGGACAGGGGGCGTCTGGCACTGAAGCTTTCTTT
many	TRBJ2-5	TRBV7-2	-	CASSLGRLTGETQYF	TGTGCCAGCAGCTTAGGGAGACTAACAGGAGAGACCCAGTACTTC
few	TRBJ2-5	TRBV20-1	-	CSAIWGETQYF	TGCAGCGCCATCTGGGGGGAGACCCAGTACTTC